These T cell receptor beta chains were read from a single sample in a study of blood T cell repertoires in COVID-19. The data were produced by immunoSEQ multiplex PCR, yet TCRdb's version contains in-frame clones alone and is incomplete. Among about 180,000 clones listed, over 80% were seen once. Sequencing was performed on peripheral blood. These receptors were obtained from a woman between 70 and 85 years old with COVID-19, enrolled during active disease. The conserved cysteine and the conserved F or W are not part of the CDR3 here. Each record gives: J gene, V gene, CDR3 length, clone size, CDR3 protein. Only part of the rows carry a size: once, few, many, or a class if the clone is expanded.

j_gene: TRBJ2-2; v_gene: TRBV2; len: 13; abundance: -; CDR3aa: ASSLDRGDTGELF
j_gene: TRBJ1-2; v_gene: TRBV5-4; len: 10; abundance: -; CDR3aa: ASSLEPYGYT
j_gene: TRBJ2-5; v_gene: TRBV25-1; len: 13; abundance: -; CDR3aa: ASSASGSLRETQY
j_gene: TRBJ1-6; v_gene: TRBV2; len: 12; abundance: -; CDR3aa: ASSGPFLDSPLH
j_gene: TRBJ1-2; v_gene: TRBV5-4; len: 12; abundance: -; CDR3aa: ASSPGPGNYGYT
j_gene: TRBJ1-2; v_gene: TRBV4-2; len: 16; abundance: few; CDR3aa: ASSQVNRGRHDRYGYT
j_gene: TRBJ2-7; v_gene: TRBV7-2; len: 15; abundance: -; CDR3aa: ASSLGASGTYSYEQY
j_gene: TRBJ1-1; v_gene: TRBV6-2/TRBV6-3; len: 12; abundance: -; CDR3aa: ASSPRGQNTEAF
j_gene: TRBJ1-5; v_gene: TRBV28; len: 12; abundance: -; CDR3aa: ASTRDSRNQPQH
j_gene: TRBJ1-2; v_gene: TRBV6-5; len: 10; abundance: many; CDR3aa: ASTTLNYGYT
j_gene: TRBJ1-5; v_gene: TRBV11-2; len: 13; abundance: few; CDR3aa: ASSPQGRDNQPQH
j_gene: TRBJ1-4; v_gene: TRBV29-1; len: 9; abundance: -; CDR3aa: SVEQGVGLF